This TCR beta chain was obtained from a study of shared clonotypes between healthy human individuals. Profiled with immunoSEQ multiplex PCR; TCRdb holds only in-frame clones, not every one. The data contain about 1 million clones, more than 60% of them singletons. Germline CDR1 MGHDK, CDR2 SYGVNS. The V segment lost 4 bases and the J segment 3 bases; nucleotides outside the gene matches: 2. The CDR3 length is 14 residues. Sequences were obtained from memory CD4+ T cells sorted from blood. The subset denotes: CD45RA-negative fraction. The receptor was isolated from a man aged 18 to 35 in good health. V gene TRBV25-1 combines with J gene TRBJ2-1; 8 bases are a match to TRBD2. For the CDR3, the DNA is TGTGCCAGCAGTGGCACTAGCGGCTACAATGAGCAGTTCTTC. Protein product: CASSGTSGYNEQFF.